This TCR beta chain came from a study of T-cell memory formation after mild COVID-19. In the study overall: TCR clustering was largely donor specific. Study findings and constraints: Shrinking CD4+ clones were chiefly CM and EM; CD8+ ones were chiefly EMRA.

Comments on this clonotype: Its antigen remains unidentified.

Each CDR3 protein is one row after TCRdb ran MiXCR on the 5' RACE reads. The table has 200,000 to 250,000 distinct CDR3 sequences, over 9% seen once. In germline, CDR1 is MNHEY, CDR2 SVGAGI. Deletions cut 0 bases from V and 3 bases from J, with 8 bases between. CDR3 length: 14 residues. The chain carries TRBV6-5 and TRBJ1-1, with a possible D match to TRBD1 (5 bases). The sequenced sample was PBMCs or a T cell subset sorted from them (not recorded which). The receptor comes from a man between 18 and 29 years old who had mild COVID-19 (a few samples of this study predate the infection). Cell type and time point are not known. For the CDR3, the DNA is TGTGCCAGCAGTTACTCCCAGGGCGACACTGAAGCTTTCTTT. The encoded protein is CASSYSQGDTEAFF.